A selection of T cell receptor beta chains follows, all from one sample in a study of OX40 agonist ivuxolimab in advanced cancers. Profiled with immunoSEQ multiplex PCR; TCRdb holds only in-frame clones, not every one. This sample has fewer than 90,000 clones, with 65% to 90% found just once. Sequencing was performed on CD4+ or CD8+ T cells sorted from blood, taken in a trial of the OX40 agonist ivuxolimab. Receptors originate from an adult with an advanced solid tumor such as melanoma, head and neck, liver or kidney cancer. The conserved cysteine and the conserved F or W are not part of the CDR3 here.

V gene: TRBV5-1; J gene: TRBJ2-3; CDR3 protein: ASSTDGGPGDTQY
V gene: TRBV6-5; J gene: TRBJ2-1; CDR3 protein: ASSSVERGAGLEQF
V gene: TRBV6-1; J gene: TRBJ1-4; CDR3 protein: ASTQGPTTNEKLF
V gene: TRBV19; J gene: TRBJ2-5; CDR3 protein: ASSQPRTGGVGETQY
V gene: TRBV7-2; J gene: TRBJ2-2; CDR3 protein: ASSLQIEVGTGELF
V gene: TRBV13; J gene: TRBJ2-7; CDR3 protein: ASSLGGRGPYEQY
V gene: TRBV5-6; J gene: TRBJ1-6; CDR3 protein: ASSPGGKGSPLH
V gene: TRBV19; J gene: TRBJ1-4; CDR3 protein: ASSQGQGPGKLF
V gene: TRBV7-9; J gene: TRBJ1-2; CDR3 protein: ASSTSQGYYGYT
V gene: TRBV20-1; J gene: TRBJ2-3; CDR3 protein: SAPRTDTQY
V gene: TRBV6-5; J gene: TRBJ1-4; CDR3 protein: ASSYQGAEKLF
V gene: TRBV5-4; J gene: TRBJ2-3; CDR3 protein: AVQRRWADTQY
V gene: TRBV7-8; J gene: TRBJ2-5; CDR3 protein: ASTPGQGRQETQY
V gene: TRBV5-1; J gene: TRBJ2-7; CDR3 protein: ASSLAGLSYEQY
V gene: TRBV6-5; J gene: TRBJ2-7; CDR3 protein: ASSYSLWTGTHEQY
V gene: TRBV4-1; J gene: TRBJ2-1; CDR3 protein: ASSQQLAGGANEQF
V gene: TRBV15; J gene: TRBJ2-1; CDR3 protein: ATSTQTKYNEQF
V gene: TRBV30; J gene: TRBJ1-5; CDR3 protein: AWSVTLGQPQH
V gene: TRBV7-9; J gene: TRBJ2-7; CDR3 protein: ASSPRPGSRDEQY
V gene: TRBV7-2; J gene: TRBJ1-1; CDR3 protein: ASSLGEKNTEAF
V gene: TRBV23-1; J gene: TRBJ2-7; CDR3 protein: ASSHWGRSSPNEQY
V gene: TRBV6-5; J gene: TRBJ1-2; CDR3 protein: ASSFGTGGYGYT
V gene: TRBV29-1; J gene: TRBJ2-3; CDR3 protein: SVDFGTDTQY
V gene: TRBV18; J gene: TRBJ2-1; CDR3 protein: ASSPVVYNEQF
V gene: TRBV6-1; J gene: TRBJ1-2; CDR3 protein: ASSKGGYT
V gene: TRBV11-2; J gene: TRBJ2-5; CDR3 protein: ASSPGDTGTQY
V gene: TRBV4-2; J gene: TRBJ2-4; CDR3 protein: ASSQRPGTGGENIQY
V gene: TRBV7-9; J gene: TRBJ2-1; CDR3 protein: ASSSGDRFWDEQF
V gene: TRBV7-3; J gene: TRBJ2-3; CDR3 protein: ASSPVGGADPGDTQY
V gene: TRBV19; J gene: TRBJ2-1; CDR3 protein: ASTEPGQGVNEQF
V gene: TRBV7-9; J gene: TRBJ2-1; CDR3 protein: ASSFGADGNEQF
V gene: TRBV11-2; J gene: TRBJ1-2; CDR3 protein: ASSLDPGPTTGYT
V gene: TRBV9; J gene: TRBJ1-2; CDR3 protein: ASSPPQGRHGYT
V gene: TRBV5-4; J gene: TRBJ2-7; CDR3 protein: ASSSQGGPYEQY
V gene: TRBV5-1; J gene: TRBJ2-5; CDR3 protein: ASSDAGIQY
V gene: TRBV10-3; J gene: TRBJ2-7; CDR3 protein: AIKRFDSAYEQY
V gene: TRBV7-8; J gene: TRBJ1-4; CDR3 protein: ASHPNRVYTNEKLF
V gene: TRBV6-1; J gene: TRBJ2-3; CDR3 protein: ASSSQTDTQY
V gene: TRBV18; J gene: TRBJ1-2; CDR3 protein: ASSSDVANYGYT
V gene: TRBV15; J gene: TRBJ2-3; CDR3 protein: ATSRGLAGGRSTDTQY
V gene: TRBV7-2; J gene: .; CDR3 protein: ASSLADPVVWQTYYEQY
V gene: TRBV5-6; J gene: TRBJ1-2; CDR3 protein: ASTVAGNYGYT
V gene: TRBV12-5; J gene: TRBJ2-4; CDR3 protein: ASGLGLAGGPIYIQY
V gene: TRBV11-3; J gene: TRBJ1-1; CDR3 protein: ASSLRGQMNTEAF
V gene: TRBV6-4; J gene: TRBJ2-7; CDR3 protein: ASSQYSGTGVEQY
V gene: TRBV10-3; J gene: TRBJ1-6; CDR3 protein: AIPGQGSTFSSYNSPLH
V gene: TRBV7-2; J gene: TRBJ1-1; CDR3 protein: ASSFGEGPKRAEAF
V gene: TRBV11-3; J gene: TRBJ1-2; CDR3 protein: ASSLDRQDFYGYT
V gene: TRBV7-2; J gene: TRBJ1-1; CDR3 protein: ASSQRQGPEAF
V gene: TRBV6-1; J gene: TRBJ1-2; CDR3 protein: ASRDGFYGYT
V gene: TRBV5-4; J gene: TRBJ2-1; CDR3 protein: ASSRGSDYNEQF
V gene: TRBV9; J gene: TRBJ2-7; CDR3 protein: ASSVGAGAGGAGEQY
V gene: TRBV7-2; J gene: TRBJ2-2; CDR3 protein: ASSKSSLSNTGELF
V gene: TRBV5-6; J gene: TRBJ2-7; CDR3 protein: ASSLFWWQGTPYEQY
V gene: TRBV29-1; J gene: TRBJ1-5; CDR3 protein: SVGGRGQNQPQH